This TCR beta chain stems from a study of OX40 agonist ivuxolimab in advanced cancers. CDR1 and CDR2 from the germline V gene are SEHNR and FQNEAQ (reference sequence). The V end was cut by 5 bases, the J end by 7 bases, with 10 bases between. CDR3 length: 12 residues. Assay: immunoSEQ multiplex PCR; the TCRdb copy retains only in-frame clones and omits some. The repertoire holds about 70,000 clones, with about 81% as singletons. This receptor was taken from an adult with an advanced solid tumor such as melanoma, head and neck, liver or kidney cancer. The sample in question was CD4+ or CD8+ T cells sorted from blood, obtained in a trial of the OX40 agonist ivuxolimab. This chain joins TRBV7-9 and TRBJ2-3; the D is unclear. For the CDR3, the DNA is TGTGCCAGCAGCCTATGGTCAAATACGCAGTATTTT. This encodes CASSLWSNTQYF.